The 27 T cell receptor beta chains below were found in one sample sequenced in a study of OX40 agonist ivuxolimab in advanced cancers. Profiled with immunoSEQ multiplex PCR; TCRdb holds only in-frame clones, not every one. This sample carries around 47,000 clones, 88% of them seen once, and the ten largest clones take 11% to 15%. The starting material was CD4+ or CD8+ T cells sorted from blood, obtained in a trial of the OX40 agonist ivuxolimab. The source of these receptors is an adult with an advanced solid tumor such as melanoma, head and neck, liver or kidney cancer.

J is TRBJ1-1 and V is TRBV6-5; unclear D gene. Germline V lookup: CDR1 MNHEY, CDR2 SVGAGI. V was pared by 6 bases and J by 1 base, with 9 bases between. The CDR3 totals 13 residues. This CDR3 is CASSAGGNTEAFF. CDR3 DNA: TGTGCCAGCAGCGCCGGAGGGAACACTGAAGCTTTCTTT.

The rearrangement joins TRBV10-2 to TRBJ1-2; D may be TRBD1 (6 bases). Germline lookup yields CDR1 WSHSY and CDR2 SAAADI. Trimming cost V 6 bases and J 8 bases, with 10 bases left between them. CDR3 length: 11 amino acids. In DNA, the CDR3 is TGCGCCAGCAGGGCAGGGGACGGCTACACCTTC. Residues: CASRAGDGYTF.

The chain has TRBV18 and TRBJ1-5; D is undetermined. The CDR3 has 17 residues. Germline values: CDR1 KGHSH, CDR2 LQKENI. Trimming left V 1 base short and J 2 bases short, with 15 bases between. The CDR3 coding sequence is TGTGCCAGCTCACCACAGGGTTTAGGATGGGGCAATCAGCCCCAGCATTTT. This translates into CASSPQGLGWGNQPQHF.

CDR3 sequence reads: CASSPVGDATNEKLFF. CDR3 nucleotides: TGTGCCAGCAGCCCAGTTGGGGATGCAACTAATGAAAAACTGTTTTTT. The J gene is TRBJ1-4, the V gene TRBV7-6; unclear D gene. The germline V and J ends were trimmed by 5 bases and 0 bases, with 13 bases remaining between them. The CDR3 is made up of 16 amino acids. Germline V gives CDR1 SGHVS, CDR2 FNYEAQ.

The chain has TRBV11-3 and TRBJ2-2; possible D gene TRBD1, 6 bases. CDR1 and CDR2 from the germline V gene are SGHNT and YENEEA. V gave up 4 bases and J gave up 4 bases, with 16 bases separating them. The CDR3 runs to 16 residues. CDR3 DNA: TGTGCCAGCAGCTCCCGCCATATGGGGGCCACCGGGGAGCTGTTTTTT. This sequence encodes CASSSRHMGATGELFF.

The gene calls are TRBV7-2 and TRBJ1-3; the D is unclear. This CDR3 contains 15 residues. The V end was cut by 5 bases, the J end by 2 bases, with 13 bases between. Germline V gives CDR1 SGHTA, CDR2 FQGNSA. CDR3 DNA sequence: TGTGCCAGCAGCCCCCCCAGGTCCCCTGGAAACACCATATATTTT. Its translation is CASSPPRSPGNTIYF. The whole variable domain, filled in from reference TRBV7-2 and TRBJ1-3, reads GAGVSQSPSNKVTEKGKDVELRCDPISGHTALYWYRQSLGQGLEFLIYFQGNSAPDKSGLPSDRFSAERTGGSVSTLTIQRTQQEDSAVYLCASSPPRSPGNTIYFGEGSWLTVV.

The chain joins TRBV19 to TRBJ2-2; D perhaps matches TRBD1 (5 bases). V was pared by 4 bases and J by 8 bases, with 17 bases between. This CDR3 is 15 amino acids long. Germline V gene data show CDR1 as LNHDA and CDR2 as SQIVND (reference sequence). The DNA of the CDR3 is TGTGCCAGTAGTACTGGACAAGCCAACCGAGGGGAGCTGTTTTTT. It translates to CASSTGQANRGELFF.

The chain combines TRBV4-1 with TRBJ2-5, with 8 bases identical to TRBD1. With 3 bases clipped from V and 4 bases from J, the junction kept 7 bases outside the gene matches. Per germline, CDR1 MGHRA and CDR2 YSYEKL. The CDR3 runs to 15 residues. The CDR3, as DNA: TGCGCCAGCAGCCATTTTACAGGGGGAGGAGAGACCCAGTACTTC. This codes for CASSHFTGGGETQYF.

The rearrangement links TRBV7-8 to TRBJ1-5; D remains ambiguous. Germline loops: CDR1 SGHVS, CDR2 FQNEAQ. Trimming pared 4 bases from V and 2 bases from J, leaving 15 bases between. The CDR3 runs 16 residues. CDR3 DNA sequence: TGTGCCAGCAGCTCATCCCTCTATCCCGGCAATCAGCCCCAGCATTTT. Amino acids: CASSSSLYPGNQPQHF.

The V gene is TRBV10-1, the J gene TRBJ2-1; 12 bases align to TRBD2. Trimming cost V 4 bases and J 7 bases; bases outside gene matches: 5. Germline values: CDR1 WNHNN, CDR2 SYGVQD (reference sequence). The CDR3 contains 15 residues. The CDR3 here is CASSVTSGGRNEQFF. The CDR3 coding sequence is TGCGCCAGCAGTGTGACTAGCGGGGGAAGGAATGAGCAGTTCTTC.

V gene TRBV4-1 combines with J gene TRBJ2-5; 12 bases agree with TRBD2. This CDR3 contains 16 residues. The V segment lost 0 bases and the J segment 6 bases; nucleotides outside the gene matches: 5. Per germline, CDR1 MGHRA and CDR2 YSYEKL. The CDR3 spells CASSQELAGGVKTQYF. CDR3 in DNA: TGCGCCAGCAGCCAAGAACTAGCGGGGGGAGTAAAGACCCAGTACTTC.

This chain connects TRBV6-5 to TRBJ2-7; D could derive from TRBD1 or TRBD2 (5 bases each). This CDR3 region has 15 residues. The V gene's germline CDR1 is MNHEY and CDR2 SVGAGI. V lost 4 bases to trimming and J lost 3 bases, with 16 bases between them. Here the CDR3 reads CASSFRDLSFYEQYF. CDR3 DNA: TGTGCCAGCAGTTTCCGGGACCTCTCCTTCTACGAGCAGTACTTC.

J is TRBJ1-2 and V is TRBV5-1, with D perhaps matching TRBD1 (5 bases). Germline V gives CDR1 SGHRS, CDR2 YFSETQ. The CDR3 spans 15 residues. Trimming left V 2 bases short and J 0 bases short, with 11 bases between. CDR3 residues: CASSLLGTANYGYTF. The CDR3, as DNA: TGCGCCAGCAGCTTACTAGGGACTGCTAACTATGGCTACACCTTC. Full variable domain (missing parts from reference TRBV5-1 and TRBJ1-2): KAGVTQTPRYLIKTRGQQVTLSCSPISGHRSVSWYQQTPGQGLQFLFEYFSETQRNKGNFPGRFSGRQFSNSRSEMNVSTLELGDSALYLCASSLLGTANYGYTFGSGTRLTVV.

The rearrangement uses TRBV10-3 and TRBJ2-1; D perhaps matches TRBD1 (5 bases). V shed 4 bases and J shed 8 bases, with 15 bases lying between them. The CDR3 spans 14 residues. Germline CDR1 is ENHRY and CDR2 is SYGVKD. The CDR3 protein is CAISGGRVFDEQFF. The CDR3 DNA follows: TGTGCCATCAGTGGAGGCAGGGTTTTCGATGAGCAGTTCTTC.

The chain carries TRBV5-1 and TRBJ2-2; D perhaps matches TRBD1 (6 bases). V lost 4 bases and J lost 5, with 18 bases in between. The CDR3 sequence is 16 residues long. Germline V CDR1 and CDR2: SGHRS, YFSETQ. In nucleotides, the CDR3 is TGCGCCAGCAGCCCACTGGGGGACACATTTACCGGGGAGCTGTTTTTT. It is translated as CASSPLGDTFTGELFF.

The CDR3 spells CASIGTGGPLLEKLFF. The CDR3 DNA is TGTGCCAGCATCGGGACAGGGGGCCCCTTATTGGAAAAACTGTTTTTT. The chain combines TRBV2 with TRBJ1-4; 12 bases align to TRBD1. Germline values: CDR1 SNHLY, CDR2 FYNNEI. The CDR3 totals 16 residues. V gave up 7 bases and J gave up 8 bases; unmatched junction bases: 11.

The chain uses TRBV6-1 and TRBJ2-3; D is possibly TRBD2 (5 bases). The CDR3 has 16 amino acids. In germline, CDR1 is MNHNS, CDR2 SASEGT. V was cut by 4 bases and J by 3 bases, with 17 bases left in between. The CDR3 here is CASSGSRGLGTDTQYF. Here the CDR3 DNA reads TGTGCCAGCAGTGGATCCCGGGGTCTAGGGACAGATACGCAGTATTTT.

This chain connects TRBV19 to TRBJ2-5; no firm D call. Trimming left V 4 bases short and J 5 bases short, with 20 bases between. The CDR3 consists of 16 residues. The germline V gene encodes CDR1 LNHDA and CDR2 SQIVND (reference sequence). The DNA for the CDR3 is TGTGCCAGTAGTACTCTTTCAGGACGGAATTGGGAGACCCAGTACTTC. It yields the protein CASSTLSGRNWETQYF.

This clone was observed once. The chain couples TRBV6-1 to TRBJ2-4; 10 bases are shared with TRBD1. The ends lost 2 bases at V and 8 bases at J; junction bases unmatched: 12. The CDR3 consists of 17 residues. Germline CDR1 and CDR2: MNHNS and SASEGT. Written as DNA, the CDR3 is TGTGCCAGCAGTGAATTGGGACAGGGGAATTTGGCGGACATTCAGTACTTC. The encoded protein is CASSELGQGNLADIQYF.

The CDR3 bases are TGTGCCAGCAGTTACTCAGATTACGAGCAGTACTTC. As protein: CASSYSDYEQYF. The chain recombines TRBV6-6 with TRBJ2-7; no clear D gene. The V end was cut by 0 bases, the J end by 4 bases, with 4 bases between. Germline-derived CDR1 and CDR2 are MNHNY and SVGAGI (reference sequence). The CDR3 has 12 amino acids.

V is TRBV4-3 and J is TRBJ1-5; D call uncertain. There are 13 residues in the CDR3. In germline, CDR1 is LGHNA, CDR2 YSLEER. Trimming shortened V by 0 bases and J by 6 bases, and 6 bases separated the two germline ends. CDR3 DNA: TGCGCCAGCAGCCAAGATCGGGTTCAGCCCCAGCATTTT. Amino acids: CASSQDRVQPQHF.

V usage is TRBV25-1 and J usage is TRBJ1-2; perhaps TRBD1 as D (5 bases). Germline V CDR1 and CDR2: MGHDK, SYGVNS. The CDR3 has 15 residues. Deletions cut 0 bases from V and 6 bases from J, with 14 bases between. In DNA form, the CDR3 reads TGTGCCAGCAGTGAATACGGGCAGGGTGGCCATGGCTACACCTTC. Translation: CASSEYGQGGHGYTF.

The chain joins TRBV27 to TRBJ2-3; possible D gene TRBD1, 6 bases. CDR1 MNHEY and CDR2 SMNVEV come from the germline V gene (reference sequence). CDR3 size: 15 residues. V dropped 6 bases and J dropped 2 bases, with 15 bases sitting between them. The CDR3 coding sequence is TGTGCCAGCAGACCCGGACAGTCCTACACAGATACGCAGTATTTT. Its protein is CASRPGQSYTDTQYF.

The J gene is TRBJ2-2, the V gene TRBV10-2; D gene uncertain. Germline-derived CDR1 and CDR2 are WSHSY and SAAADI. Trimming removed 2 bases from V and 1 base from J, with 8 bases in between. The CDR3 has 15 amino acids. CDR3 sequence: CASSETWGNTGELFF. Here the CDR3 DNA reads TGCGCCAGCAGTGAGACCTGGGGGAACACCGGGGAGCTGTTTTTT.

As for this clone: The sample carries other DNA sequences with the same CDR3. The V call is TRBV6-5, the J call TRBJ2-7, with D possibly matching TRBD1 (6 bases). The V gene's germline CDR1 is MNHEY and CDR2 SVGAGI. Between the trimmed V and J ends, which lost 0 bases and 3 bases, there was a span of 9 bases. This CDR3 is 14 amino acids long. Written as DNA, the CDR3 is TGTGCCAGCAGTTACTCGACAGGAGGCTACGAGCAGTACTTC. Translation gives CASSYSTGGYEQYF.

The J gene is TRBJ1-5, the V gene TRBV27; D is ambiguous. The CDR3 covers 13 residues. Germline values: CDR1 MNHEY, CDR2 SMNVEV (reference sequence). The ends were cut back, 4 bases at V and 4 bases at J, with 8 bases in the middle. CDR3 sequence (DNA): TGTGCCAGCAGTTGGGGTGGAAATCAGCCCCAGCATTTT. It yields the protein CASSWGGNQPQHF.

V gene TRBV4-1 combines with J gene TRBJ2-3; maybe TRBD2 (6 bases). The CDR3 consists of 17 residues. CDR1 is MGHRA and CDR2 is YSYEKL in the germline V gene. Trimming left V 0 bases short and J 0 bases short, with 13 bases between. In DNA, the CDR3 is TGCGCCAGCAGCCAAGAAGGGCGGGGCCCTAGCACAGATACGCAGTATTTT. It codes for CASSQEGRGPSTDTQYF.